Below, one T cell receptor beta chain is given with its context. This clone has ten or more counts. No cognate antigen has been identified for it. Per-base quality was not reported, and no clone a single base away is much larger than it. Deletion took 3 bases off V and 1 base off J, with a span of 3 bases between the germline ends. Measured from the cysteine to the phenylalanine, the CDR3 is 13 residues long. Of all the DNA, just the CDR3 is kept, 39 bases in frame from base 1. This sample was taken from a study of T cells in localized non-small cell lung cancer (dated by TCRdb to about 2020). Background for the entire study: Comparing tumors with uninvolved tumor-adjacent lungs, the study looked at the T cell repertoires of 220 or so patients with early-stage NSCLC. All 240 or so NSCLC patients in the cohort were treatment-naive and had localized lung tumors that were resected. A mean age of around 66 years was recorded for the NSCLC patients, of whom more than 120 were male and some 100 were female. Broader findings and caveats from the paper: Uninvolved tumor-adjacent lung showed the highest T cell clonality, higher than tumor, which suggests more focused antigenic responses in the adjacent lung. Higher blood T cell density associated with longer overall survival, while higher adjacent-lung clonality associated with shorter survival. Because the study design was exploratory, TCR variables were selected using unadjusted p-values without false-discovery rate correction. Because multi-region sequencing of the tumors was not done, intratumor heterogeneity could not be ruled out. A median of around 50 of the top 100 tumor clones turned up in the paired uninvolved adjacent lung, and 25 to 30 of those clones also ranked among the top 100 of that same adjacent lung.

The immunoSEQ Assay was used to sequence TCR beta CDR3 regions from DNA. Per the source publication's procedure: T cell density was computed as TCR beta template counts normalized to usable DNA estimated by amplifying housekeeping genes. Richness was estimated with the preseqR package, extrapolating to 400,000 templates for PBMC samples and 120,000 templates for tissue samples. Clonality was defined by subtracting Pielou's evenness from one. Tissue-enriched TCRs were identified by differential abundance testing using productive amino-acid clonotypes, minimum total count 5 and alpha 0.1. The Jaccard Index and the Morisita Overlap Index were used to quantify repertoire overlap between compartments. GLIPH grouped TCR beta CDR3s together with public tetramer-defined viral CDR3s, and a viral motif had to include at least three viral sequences and also show V-gene enrichment. This immuneACCESS table, as held by TCRdb, lists in-frame sequences with V and J called but not all clones. Of the missing ones, under half trace to an unresolved V gene in checked studies; the others have no known cause. V and J calls and clone size are those listed in that table; D and trimming were worked out from the DNA. The table for this sample lists roughly 2,900 clones; about 17% of them were counted only once. Clones ranked in the top ten supply about 13% of the sample.

At diagnosis, tumor, uninvolved tumor-adjacent lung and peripheral blood were collected and then preserved as a mix of FFPE and fresh-frozen material. In this chain, TRBV7-1 is recombined with TRBJ2-2; the D gene cannot be named for sure. TRBV7-1 is an ORF for which the function is uncertain. This sequence originates from a woman aged 40 to 75 with stage II lung adenocarcinoma. The sequencing used lung tumor tissue, collected before any cancer treatment. The base sequence is TGTGCCAGCAGCTCCAGGAACACCGGGGAGCTGTTTTTT. Its product reads: CASSSRNTGELFF.